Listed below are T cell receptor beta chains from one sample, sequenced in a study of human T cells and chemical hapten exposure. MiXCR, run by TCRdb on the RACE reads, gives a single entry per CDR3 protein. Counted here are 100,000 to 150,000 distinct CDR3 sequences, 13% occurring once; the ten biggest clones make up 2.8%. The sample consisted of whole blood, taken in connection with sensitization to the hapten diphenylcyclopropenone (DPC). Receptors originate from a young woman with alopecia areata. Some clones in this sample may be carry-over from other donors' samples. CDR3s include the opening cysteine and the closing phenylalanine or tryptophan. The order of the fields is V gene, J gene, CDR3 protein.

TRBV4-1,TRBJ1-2,CASSQGTQGAVGYTF
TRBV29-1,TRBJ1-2,CSVEGSGYTF
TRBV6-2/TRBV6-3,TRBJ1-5,CASSYGGDSNQPQHF
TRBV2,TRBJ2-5,CASSDPLGKETQYF
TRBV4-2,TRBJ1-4,CASSVPGPNEKLFF
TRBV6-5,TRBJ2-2,CASSDDGRKTGELFF
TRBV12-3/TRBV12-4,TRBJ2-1,CASSFHSGVSSYNEQFF
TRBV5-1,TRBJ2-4,CASSSTATAKNIQYF
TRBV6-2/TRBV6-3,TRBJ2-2,CASSYSRTLLNTGELFF
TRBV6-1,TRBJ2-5,CASSRDPGQGGETQYF
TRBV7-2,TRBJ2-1,CASSLSAAVYNEQFF